The T cell receptor beta chain described here comes from a study of T cell responses to AZD1222 COVID-19 vaccine (dated by TCRdb to the early 2020s). The study in broad terms: Because spike-specific TCR depth and breadth did not differ between the two schedules, AZD1222 recipients who got a second dose at roughly 4 weeks were pooled with those who got a second dose at roughly 12 weeks. Trial participants were enrolled into age subgroups of 18-55, 56-69 and 70-plus years, which contained around 150, 29 and 61 TCR-sequenced participants, respectively. A total of under 250 trial participants underwent TCR sequencing, of whom approximately 200 had received two doses of AZD1222 and around 26 had received two doses of the MenACWY control vaccine.

The CDR3 regions of human TCRbeta chains were subjected to immunosequencing. The original pipeline was this. TCRs in the repertoires were compared against a reference library of SARS-CoV-2-specific TCRs that had been generated with the MIRA antigen-specificity platform. Breadth was defined as the fraction of unique TCRs that were SARS-CoV-2-associated, and depth was defined as the fraction of total T cells that were SARS-CoV-2-associated. Using the MIRA data, each spike-specific TCR was assigned both to the spike region to which the TCR was reactive and to a CD4 or CD8 class. Log10-transformed breadth and depth values were compared by one-way ANOVA with Sidak's multiple comparisons tests. This is the immuneACCESS table as TCRdb keeps it, with only in-frame sequences that have V and J called. A part of the clones is gone; compared with another copy, unresolved V genes explain less than half, and the rest is unexplained. The V and J calls and clone size come from that table; D and trimming were worked out from the DNA. The sample yields 150,000 or so clones; around 89% were counted once. Jointly, the top ten make up around 2.9% of the sample.

Its CDR3 holds 10 amino acids, cysteine through phenylalanine. Of the read, only the CDR3 DNA is kept; its 30 bases are in frame from base 1. The trim is 4 bases for V and 7 bases for J, with a gap of 5 bases between the germline ends. CDR1 and CDR2 were assigned from the germline V gene as MNHEY and SVGEGT. Note on this clone: Which antigen it targets is not known. No base qualities exist here, and no much larger clone lies one base off it.

The time point tag for this specimen amounts to: baseline before first vaccination. The vaccinee samples were drawn from two UK trials, COV001 and COV002, one of which was a single-blind randomized controlled phase 2/3 trial testing AZD1222 (ChAdOx1 nCoV-19) in healthy adults. Trial participant PBMC samples were collected at day 0 and day 28 after the second dose for TCRbeta chain sequencing. Points the paper makes about the study in general: Most participants were white British and females outnumbered males, and the authors suggested that clonal diversity may have been underestimated. In the small 56-69-year group, the increase in depth fell short of significance, most likely because of low power. No day 14 peak-response samples were available, so repertoires were characterized only after the peak T cell response. Only five to seven AZD1222 recipients were SARS-CoV-2 seropositive at baseline, limiting conclusions about previously exposed vaccinees. Vaccine-associated CD4 TCRs spanned the whole spike protein, with dominant responses in regions 160-218 and 743-854. Reportedly, close to half of the unique spike-specific TCRs recognized epitopes lying outside the regions that are mutated in the B.1.351 and B.1.1.7 variants. After two AZD1222 doses, both the breadth and the depth of spike-specific TCRs were significantly higher than at day 0 and than in MenACWY recipients.

The rearranged chain carries TRBV6-2 or TRBV6-3 and TRBJ2-7, and TRBD2 may be the D gene, going by 5 matching bases. The TCR comes from an adult in good health. Sample: peripheral blood, taken on day 0 of AZD1222 vaccination. In nucleotide form, the sequence is TGTGCCAGCAGTTCGGGGGAGCAGTACTTC. Translated, this gives CASSSGEQYF.